One and the same sample provided the 13 T cell receptor beta chains below, sequenced in a study of blood T cell repertoires in COVID-19. The repertoire was sequenced with immunoSEQ multiplex PCR; TCRdb's copy has only in-frame clones and lacks some. This table holds 250,000 to 300,000 clones, around 78% found once. The sequenced sample consisted of peripheral blood. The source of these receptors is a man aged 55-75 years who had recovered from COVID-19.

The rearrangement joins TRBV19 to TRBJ1-1; 10 positions agree with TRBD1. This CDR3 comprises 15 residues. V was pared by 6 bases and J by 1 base, with 5 bases of the junction left unmatched. Germline assignment: CDR1 LNHDA and CDR2 SQIVND (reference sequence). CDR3 bases: TGTGCCAGTAGGAGGGACAGGGGTTCGAACACTGAAGCTTTCTTT. It codes for CASRRDRGSNTEAFF.

V and J are TRBV5-4 and TRBJ1-2, with 11 bases matching TRBD1. Germline V gene sequence: CDR1 SGHNT, CDR2 YYREEE (reference sequence). This CDR3 has 15 amino acids. The trim removed 2 bases at V and 2 bases at J, leaving 2 bases unmatched. CDR3 region: CASSFGTGGNYGYTF. In DNA form, the CDR3 reads TGTGCCAGCAGCTTCGGGACAGGGGGAAACTATGGCTACACCTTC.

The V gene is TRBV18, the J gene TRBJ2-3; D may be TRBD2 (5 bases). The germline CDR1 and CDR2 sequences are KGHSH and LQKENI. Deletions cut 0 bases from V and 1 base from J, with 11 bases between. The CDR3 totals 16 residues. The CDR3 protein is CASSPPTNLRTDTQYF. CDR3 coding DNA: TGTGCCAGCTCACCACCGACTAATCTCCGCACAGATACGCAGTATTTT.

The chain is built from TRBV3-1 (or the pseudogene TRBV3-2) and TRBJ2-1; a weak D match, TRBD1 (5 bases). Trimming took off 3 bases at V and 1 base at J, with 13 bases between the two ends. Germline lookup yields CDR1 LGHDT and CDR2 YNNKEL (reference sequence). The CDR3 extends over 16 amino acids. CDR3: CASSHFTGLSYNEQFF. The CDR3 bases are TGTGCCAGCAGCCATTTTACAGGATTATCCTACAATGAGCAGTTCTTC.

The gene calls are TRBV5-1 and TRBJ2-5; 10 bases align to TRBD2. From germline, CDR1 is SGHRS and CDR2 YFSETQ. CDR3 length equals 15 residues. J gave up 3 bases and V 5 bases, and 7 bases lay outside the gene matches. CDR3 coding DNA: TGCGCCAGCAGTTTCGGACTAGCGGCTAAAGAGACCCAGTACTTC. It specifies CASSFGLAAKETQYF.

The rearrangement joins TRBV7-2 to TRBJ2-4, with 10 bases identical to TRBD1. CDR1 and CDR2 (germline): SGHTA, FQGNSA. The CDR3 is 16 amino acids. After removal of 0 bases from V and 11 bases from J, the junction contained 10 bases not matched to a gene. The CDR3 loop reads CASSLAGSGTGVLQYF. The CDR3 DNA sequence: TGTGCCAGCAGCTTAGCGGGGTCGGGGACAGGGGTCCTTCAGTACTTC.

Written as DNA, the CDR3 is TGCGCCAGCAGCCCGGGACAGGGCCGGGGTCAACTGTTTTTT. Its protein product is CASSPGQGRGQLFF. The J gene is TRBJ1-4, the V gene TRBV5-1; TRBD1 matches 9 bases. Germline CDR1 SGHRS, CDR2 YFSETQ. V was clipped by 4 bases and J by 12 bases; unmatched bases: 10. The CDR3 contains 14 residues.

This chain connects TRBV13 to TRBJ1-2, with 8 bases that match TRBD1. The CDR3 contains 15 residues. Germline V gives CDR1 PRHDT, CDR2 FYEKMQ (reference sequence). Trimming took 0 bases from V and 4 from J; bases not matched to a gene: 4. As DNA, the CDR3 is TGTGCCAGCAGCTTAGGGGACGACAGGGGCTATGGCTACACCTTC. Translated, it gives CASSLGDDRGYGYTF.

V gene TRBV28 combines with J gene TRBJ2-2; 8 bases match TRBD2. The CDR3 contains 16 residues. Germline trimming cut 4 bases from V and 1 base from J; bases unmatched to any gene: 5. In germline, CDR1 is MDHEN, CDR2 SYDVKM. The CDR3: CASSSGLAGNTGELFF. Here the CDR3 DNA reads TGTGCCAGCAGTTCAGGGCTAGCGGGGAACACCGGGGAGCTGTTTTTT. Full variable domain (outside the CDR3, taken from reference TRBV28 and TRBJ2-2): DVKVTQSSRYLVKRTGEKVFLECVQDMDHENMFWYRQDPGLGLRLIYFSYDVKMKEKGDIPEGYSVSREKKERFSLILESASTNQTSMYLCASSSGLAGNTGELFFGEGSRLTVL.

The gene calls are TRBV5-1 and TRBJ2-2; D uncertain. CDR3 length: 14 amino acids. Trimming removed 7 bases from V and 6 bases from J, with 16 bases in between. Germline loops: CDR1 SGHRS, CDR2 YFSETQ. The CDR3 bases are TGCGCCAGCTACACCTCTGTTGGTCCCGGGGAGCTGTTTTTT. Its translation is CASYTSVGPGELFF.

The J gene is TRBJ2-7, the V gene TRBV18; 8 positions agree with TRBD2. In germline, CDR1 is KGHSH, CDR2 LQKENI. V gave up 6 bases and J gave up 3 bases; unmatched junction bases: 10. The CDR3 is made up of 15 amino acids. CDR3: CASSPDSGGFYEQYF. DNA for the CDR3: TGTGCCAGCTCCCCTGACTCGGGAGGGTTCTACGAGCAGTACTTC. Together with reference TRBV18 and TRBJ2-7, the CDR3 gives the full variable domain: NAGVMQNPRHLVRRRGQEARLRCSPMKGHSHVYWYRQLPEEGLKFMVYLQKENIIDESGMPKERFSAEFPKEGPSILRIQQVVRGDSAAYFCASSPDSGGFYEQYFGPGTRLTVT.

The rearrangement joins TRBV29-1 to TRBJ2-1, with 7 nucleotides matching TRBD2. CDR3 length: 15 amino acids. V shed 5 bases, J shed 3 bases, and the junction held 10 bases outside the gene matches. Per germline, CDR1 SQVTM and CDR2 ANQGSEA. The CDR3 here is CSVRVAGAYYNEQFF. The CDR3 bases are TGCAGCGTTCGGGTTGCGGGAGCCTACTACAATGAGCAGTTCTTC.

J is TRBJ2-1 and V is TRBV5-1; D uncertain. Germline lookup yields CDR1 SGHRS and CDR2 YFSETQ. The ends were cut back, 6 bases at V and 3 bases at J, with 13 bases in the middle. The CDR3 totals 14 residues. This CDR3 reads CASTIGQDYNEQFF. The CDR3 DNA is TGCGCCAGCACAATCGGCCAGGACTACAATGAGCAGTTCTTC.